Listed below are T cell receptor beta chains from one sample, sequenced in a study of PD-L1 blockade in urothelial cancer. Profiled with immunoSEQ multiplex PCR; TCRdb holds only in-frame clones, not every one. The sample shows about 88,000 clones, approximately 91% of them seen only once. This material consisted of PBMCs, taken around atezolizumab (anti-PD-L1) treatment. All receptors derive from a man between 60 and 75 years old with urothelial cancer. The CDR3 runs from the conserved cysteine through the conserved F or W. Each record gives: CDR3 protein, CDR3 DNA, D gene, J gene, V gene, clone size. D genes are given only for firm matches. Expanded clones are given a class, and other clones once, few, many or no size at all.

CDR3 protein: CASSPDLGQINYGYTF; CDR3 DNA: TGCGCCAGCAGCCCAGACTTAGGACAGATTAACTATGGCTACACCTTC; D gene: .; J gene: TRBJ1-2; V gene: TRBV4-3; clone size: .
CDR3 protein: CSARPADTQYF; CDR3 DNA: TGCAGTGCTAGACCGGCAGATACGCAGTATTTT; D gene: .; J gene: TRBJ2-3; V gene: TRBV20-1; clone size: .
CDR3 protein: CASSAASLEGSEAFF; CDR3 DNA: TGTGCCAGCAGCGCAGCCTCCCTGGAGGGGTCTGAAGCTTTCTTT; D gene: .; J gene: TRBJ1-1; V gene: TRBV9; clone size: few
CDR3 protein: CASSPRPGLAGTDTQYF; CDR3 DNA: TGTGCCAGCAGCCCTAGACCTGGACTAGCGGGCACAGATACGCAGTATTTT; D gene: TRBD2; J gene: TRBJ2-3; V gene: TRBV7-2; clone size: once
CDR3 protein: CASSSPDNEQFF; CDR3 DNA: TGTGCCAGCAGCTCCCCGGACAATGAGCAGTTCTTC; D gene: .; J gene: TRBJ2-1; V gene: TRBV5-4; clone size: .
CDR3 protein: CASSSTAVLSTNEKLFF; CDR3 DNA: TGTGCCAGCAGCTCGACTGCGGTACTATCAACTAATGAAAAACTGTTTTTT; D gene: .; J gene: TRBJ1-4; V gene: TRBV7-9; clone size: .
CDR3 protein: CASSIGTGNEKLFF; CDR3 DNA: TGTGCCAGTAGTATCGGGACAGGGAATGAAAAACTGTTTTTT; D gene: TRBD1; J gene: TRBJ1-4; V gene: TRBV19; clone size: .
CDR3 protein: CASNELAGRQPQHF; CDR3 DNA: TGTGCCAGCAACGAGTTAGCGGGGCGGCAGCCCCAGCATTTT; D gene: .; J gene: TRBJ1-5; V gene: TRBV7-3; clone size: .
CDR3 protein: CASSLVPGNYGYTF; CDR3 DNA: TGCGCCAGCAGCTTGGTCCCAGGGAACTATGGCTACACCTTC; D gene: .; J gene: TRBJ1-2; V gene: TRBV5-1; clone size: once
CDR3 protein: CASTSSGVNTGELFF; CDR3 DNA: TGTGCCAGTACATCTAGCGGAGTGAACACCGGGGAGCTGTTTTTT; D gene: TRBD2; J gene: TRBJ2-2; V gene: TRBV19; clone size: once
CDR3 protein: CSARTGTGYTF; CDR3 DNA: TGCAGTGCTCGGACAGGGACGGGCTACACCTTC; D gene: TRBD1; J gene: TRBJ1-2; V gene: TRBV20-1; clone size: once
CDR3 protein: CSVGTGLDLTDTQYF; CDR3 DNA: TGCAGCGTGGGGACAGGGTTGGACCTCACAGATACGCAGTATTTT; D gene: TRBD1; J gene: TRBJ2-3; V gene: TRBV29-1; clone size: .
CDR3 protein: CASRGDRGHQPQHF; CDR3 DNA: TGTGCCAGCAGGGGCGACAGGGGTCATCAGCCCCAGCATTTT; D gene: TRBD1; J gene: TRBJ1-5; V gene: TRBV2; clone size: .
CDR3 protein: CASSPTPTSEAFF; CDR3 DNA: TGTGCCAGCAGCCCCACCCCTACCTCTGAAGCTTTCTTT; D gene: .; J gene: TRBJ1-1; V gene: TRBV7-2; clone size: .
CDR3 protein: CASSPTGLNTEAFF; CDR3 DNA: TGTGCCAGCAGCCCCACAGGGCTGAACACTGAAGCTTTCTTT; D gene: .; J gene: TRBJ1-1; V gene: TRBV7-9; clone size: .
CDR3 protein: CASSGTGSGANVLTF; CDR3 DNA: TGTGCCAGCTCAGGGACAGGCTCTGGGGCCAACGTCCTGACTTTC; D gene: TRBD1; J gene: TRBJ2-6; V gene: TRBV18; clone size: .
CDR3 protein: CASSDGTGVGYEQYF; CDR3 DNA: TGCGCCAGCAGTGATGGGACAGGGGTAGGATACGAGCAGTACTTC; D gene: TRBD1; J gene: TRBJ2-7; V gene: TRBV10-1; clone size: .
CDR3 protein: CASSEPGLAKNIQYF; CDR3 DNA: TGCGCCAGCAGTGAGCCGGGACTAGCCAAAAACATTCAGTACTTC; D gene: .; J gene: TRBJ2-4; V gene: TRBV10-2; clone size: .
CDR3 protein: CASSVIASGTGPYEQYF; CDR3 DNA: TGTGCCAGCAGTGTCATCGCTTCCGGGACAGGGCCCTACGAGCAGTACTTC; D gene: TRBD1; J gene: TRBJ2-7; V gene: TRBV6-1; clone size: .
CDR3 protein: CASSLGQGDQPQHF; CDR3 DNA: TGCGCCAGCAGCTTGGGACAGGGCGATCAGCCCCAGCATTTT; D gene: TRBD1; J gene: TRBJ1-5; V gene: TRBV5-1; clone size: .
CDR3 protein: CASSPLARETQYF; CDR3 DNA: TGTGCCAGCAGTCCACTAGCGAGGGAGACCCAGTACTTC; D gene: TRBD2; J gene: TRBJ2-5; V gene: TRBV2; clone size: .
CDR3 protein: CASSLQGTGEETQYF; CDR3 DNA: TGTGCCAGCAGCTTACAGGGGACAGGGGAGGAGACCCAGTACTTC; D gene: TRBD1; J gene: TRBJ2-5; V gene: TRBV7-2; clone size: .
CDR3 protein: CASSTNIEGAGGEQYF; CDR3 DNA: TGTGCCAGCTCTACAAATATCGAGGGGGCGGGTGGCGAGCAGTACTTC; D gene: TRBD1; J gene: TRBJ2-7; V gene: TRBV18; clone size: .
CDR3 protein: CVGRTSGANVLTF; CDR3 DNA: TGTGTGGGGAGGACCTCTGGGGCCAACGTCCTGACTTTC; D gene: .; J gene: TRBJ2-6; V gene: TRBV6-1; clone size: .
CDR3 protein: CASSRTSGSYEQYF; CDR3 DNA: TGTGCCAGCAGCCGGACTAGCGGGAGTTATGAGCAGTACTTC; D gene: TRBD2; J gene: TRBJ2-7; V gene: TRBV7-9; clone size: .
CDR3 protein: CASKPHQAGASYEQYF; CDR3 DNA: TGTGCCAGTAAACCACACCAGGCAGGGGCGTCCTACGAGCAGTACTTC; D gene: .; J gene: TRBJ2-7; V gene: TRBV19; clone size: .
CDR3 protein: CASSNQAGNTEAFF; CDR3 DNA: TGTGCCAGCAGTAATCAGGCTGGGAACACTGAAGCTTTCTTT; D gene: .; J gene: TRBJ1-1; V gene: TRBV2; clone size: .
CDR3 protein: CASSWTVDTEAFF; CDR3 DNA: TGTGCCAGCAGCTGGACTGTCGACACTGAAGCTTTCTTT; D gene: .; J gene: TRBJ1-1; V gene: TRBV5-5; clone size: .
CDR3 protein: CASSATSGDLTDTQYF; CDR3 DNA: TGTGCCAGCAGCGCGACTAGCGGGGACCTCACAGATACGCAGTATTTT; D gene: TRBD2; J gene: TRBJ2-3; V gene: TRBV13; clone size: .